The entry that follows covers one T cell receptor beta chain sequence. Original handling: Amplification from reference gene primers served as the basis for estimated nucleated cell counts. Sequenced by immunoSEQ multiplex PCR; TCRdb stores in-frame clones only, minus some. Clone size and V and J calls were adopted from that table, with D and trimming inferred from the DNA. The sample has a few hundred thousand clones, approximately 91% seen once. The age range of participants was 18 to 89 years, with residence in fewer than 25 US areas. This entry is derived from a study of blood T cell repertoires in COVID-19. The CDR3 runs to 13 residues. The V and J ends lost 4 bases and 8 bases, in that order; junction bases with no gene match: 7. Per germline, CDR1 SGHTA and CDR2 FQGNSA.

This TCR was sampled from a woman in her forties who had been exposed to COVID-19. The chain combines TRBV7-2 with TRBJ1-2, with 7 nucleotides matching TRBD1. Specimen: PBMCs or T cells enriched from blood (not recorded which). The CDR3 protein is CASSYWDSEGYTF. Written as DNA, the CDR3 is TGTGCCAGCAGCTACTGGGACAGTGAAGGCTACACCTTC.